These 27 T cell receptor beta chains share one sample of origin, sequenced in a study of cytomegalovirus exposure and HLA in healthy donors. The method was immunoSEQ multiplex PCR; TCRdb's version includes in-frame clones alone and lacks a portion of them. The sample shows 60,000 or so clones, roughly 94% of them seen only once. Sequencing was carried out using PBMCs. These receptor sequences come from a young man in good health and CMV-seronegative.

The chain employs TRBV28 and TRBJ1-1, with 7 bases fitting TRBD1. The V gene end was trimmed by 5 bases and the J gene end by 1 base; junction bases not matched to a gene: 10. The CDR3 sequence is 16 residues long. Germline CDR1 reads MDHEN; CDR2 reads SYDVKM. CDR3 sequence reads: CASSALPGQPNTEAFF. The CDR3 DNA reads as TGTGCCAGCAGTGCCCTACCGGGACAGCCGAACACTGAAGCTTTCTTT.

For this clone: Germline is not matched at one junction end, which may reflect a read error. The J gene is TRBJ1-1, the V gene TRBV28; 7 bases agree with TRBD1. Per germline, CDR1 MDHEN and CDR2 SYDVKM. CDR3 length: 12 residues. This CDR3 reads CASSPNPQGKVF. CDR3 nucleotides: TGTGCCAGCAGTCCTAACCCACAGGGGAAAGTCTTT.

The V and J genes are TRBV4-3 and TRBJ1-2; 7 nucleotides align to TRBD1. There are 14 residues in the CDR3. Trimming took 0 bases from V and 5 from J; bases not matched to a gene: 3. Germline CDR1 and CDR2: LGHNA and YSLEER. The CDR3 reads CASSQERDSYGYTF. The CDR3 DNA reads as TGCGCCAGCAGCCAAGAAAGGGACAGTTATGGCTACACCTTC.

V is TRBV11-3 and J is TRBJ2-1; TRBD2 aligns across 8 bases. Trimming at V came to 1 base and at J to 9 bases, leaving 14 bases not matched to a gene. CDR3 size: 17 residues. CDR1 SGHNT and CDR2 YENEEA come from the germline V gene. The CDR3 DNA follows: TGTGCCAGCAGCTTAGCCCCCACTAGCGGCTCGGCCGGTGAGCAGTTCTTC. This sequence encodes CASSLAPTSGSAGEQFF.

This clone was picked up one time. The chain uses TRBV7-3 and TRBJ2-3, with 7 bases matching TRBD2. This CDR3 is 15 amino acids long. J was trimmed by 4 bases and V by 6 bases; bases with no gene match: 10. The germline CDR1 and CDR2 sequences are SGHTA and FQGTGA. The CDR3 spells CASSPNAGAPDTQYF. The CDR3 DNA reads as TGTGCCAGCAGTCCCAACGCGGGAGCCCCAGATACGCAGTATTTT.

The chain has TRBV18 and TRBJ2-2; a possible D gene is TRBD1 (6 bases). V gave up 6 bases and J gave up 7 bases, with 24 bases separating them. CDR3 length: 17 amino acids. The V gene's germline CDR1 is KGHSH and CDR2 LQKENI. CDR3 sequence (DNA): TGTGCCAGCTCGGGGGTCTCACCGCACAGGGACGACGGGGAGCTGTTTTTT. Its translation is CASSGVSPHRDDGELFF.

The chain recombines TRBV6-4 with TRBJ1-2, with D hard to call. CDR3 length: 18 residues. Looked up from germline, CDR1 is MRHNA and CDR2 is SNTAGT. The V and J ends lost 0 bases and 4 bases respectively, with 21 bases between them. The CDR3: CASSDSLEDPNSFYGYTF. The CDR3 DNA reads TGTGCCAGCAGTGACTCGTTGGAGGATCCTAACTCCTTCTATGGCTACACCTTC.

CDR3 coding DNA: TGTGCCAGTAGTAGACTAGTGAAGACCCAGTACTTC. Its protein is CASSRLVKTQYF. The V and J genes are TRBV19 and TRBJ2-5; D is perhaps TRBD2 (6 bases). Trimming removed 4 bases from V and 6 bases from J, with 9 bases in between. The CDR3 runs to 12 residues. Germline V gene data show CDR1 as LNHDA and CDR2 as SQIVND (reference sequence).

CDR3 residues: CASSFGGGSDTQYF. The CDR3 DNA follows: TGTGCCAGCAGCTTTGGGGGAGGATCAGATACGCAGTATTTT. This rearrangement joins TRBV11-3 to TRBJ2-3, with D perhaps matching TRBD2 (6 bases). CDR1 is SGHNT, CDR2 YENEEA, per germline. This CDR3 spans 14 amino acids. Trimming took off 3 bases at V and 4 bases at J, with 11 bases between the two ends.

The V and J genes are TRBV19 and TRBJ1-1; D ambiguous. The CDR3 spans 14 residues. Per the germline V gene, CDR1 is LNHDA and CDR2 is SQIVND (reference sequence). V was pared by 9 bases and J by 0 bases, with 14 bases between. CDR3 sequence (DNA): TGTGCCAGCGGCGCGGATATTATGAACACTGAAGCTTTCTTT. Its protein product is CASGADIMNTEAFF. Full variable domain (missing parts from reference TRBV19 and TRBJ1-1): DGGITQSPKYLFRKEGQNVTLSCEQNLNHDAMYWYRQDPGQGLRLIYYSQIVNDFQKGDIAEGYSVSREKKESFPLTVTSAQKNPTAFYLCASGADIMNTEAFFGQGTRLTVV.

The V gene is TRBV7-2, the J gene TRBJ2-7; 8 bases line up with TRBD1. J gave up 2 bases and V 5 bases, and 5 bases lay outside the gene matches. The germline V gene has CDR1 SGHTA and CDR2 FQGNSA. The CDR3 is 14 residues long. CDR3 sequence reads: CASSPGTGTYEQYF. The DNA for the CDR3 is TGTGCCAGCAGCCCTGGGACAGGAACCTACGAGCAGTACTTC.

The chain recombines TRBV5-1 with TRBJ2-3, with D possibly TRBD2 on 5 matching bases. CDR1 SGHRS and CDR2 YFSETQ come from the germline V gene. This CDR3 is built from 13 residues. Trimming stripped 1 base from V and 6 bases from J, with 9 bases between. The CDR3 bases are TGCGCCAGCAGCTTGCTCAGAGGGGATACGCAGTATTTT. Amino acid sequence: CASSLLRGDTQYF.

This rearrangement joins TRBV27 to TRBJ1-2; possibly TRBD1 for D (6 bases). The CDR3 has 15 amino acids. CDR1 and CDR2 from the germline V gene are MNHEY and SMNVEV (reference sequence). V lost 0 bases, J lost 4 bases, and 12 bases lay in between. The CDR3 spells CASSLSRGGTYGYTF. DNA of the CDR3: TGTGCCAGCAGTTTATCAAGGGGGGGGACCTATGGCTACACCTTC.

This clone appeared a few times. This rearrangement joins TRBV7-9 to TRBJ2-7, with TRBD2 matching over 11 bases. Germline V gives CDR1 SEHNR, CDR2 FQNEAQ (reference sequence). The CDR3 is made up of 15 amino acids. V lost 5 bases, J lost 3 bases, and 6 bases stayed unmatched. The CDR3, as DNA: TGTGCCAGCAGCCCGTTAGCGGGAGGGAACTACGAGCAGTACTTC. Encoded protein: CASSPLAGGNYEQYF.

The chain links TRBV7-9 to TRBJ2-3, with TRBD1 matching 8 bases. The CDR3 is 15 amino acids. V lost 5 bases, J lost 0 bases, and 4 bases stayed unmatched. The germline V gene has CDR1 SEHNR and CDR2 FQNEAQ (reference sequence). CDR3 DNA: TGTGCCAGCAGCCGACAGGGGACTAGCACAGATACGCAGTATTTT. It translates to CASSRQGTSTDTQYF. Full variable domain (rest looked up from reference TRBV7-9 and TRBJ2-3): DTGVSQNPRHKITKRGQNVTFRCDPISEHNRLYWYRQTLGQGPEFLTYFQNEAQLEKSRLLSDRFSAERPKGSFSTLEIQRTEQGDSAMYLCASSRQGTSTDTQYFGPGTRLTVL.

J is TRBJ1-2 and V is TRBV10-3; no clear D. Germline CDR1 reads ENHRY; CDR2 reads SYGVKD. V lost 6 bases and J 0 bases, leaving 17 bases between the germline ends. This CDR3 comprises 16 residues. CDR3 residues: CAIRSSREGANYGYTF. In nucleotides, the CDR3 is TGTGCCATCAGATCCTCCCGCGAGGGAGCTAACTATGGCTACACCTTC.

The chain carries TRBV5-1 and TRBJ2-3; the match to TRBD2 covers 14 bases. Germline loops: CDR1 SGHRS, CDR2 YFSETQ. This CDR3 spans 15 amino acids. V lost 7 bases to trimming and J lost 3 bases; unmatched junction nucleotides: 4. CDR3 amino acids: CASGGTSGSTDTQYF. Here the CDR3 DNA reads TGCGCCAGCGGTGGGACTAGCGGGAGTACAGATACGCAGTATTTT.

J is TRBJ1-2 and V is TRBV9; D perhaps matches TRBD1 (6 bases). Trimming took 3 bases from V and 2 from J, leaving 11 bases between them. The V gene's germline CDR1 is SGDLS and CDR2 YYNGEE. The CDR3 is made up of 14 amino acids. The CDR3 region is CASSAGTSNYGYTF. CDR3 in DNA: TGTGCCAGCAGCGCCGGGACATCGAACTATGGCTACACCTTC.

The chain joins TRBV5-6 to TRBJ1-5, with 7 bases identical to TRBD1. The junction had 3 bases not matched to a gene; V was cut back by 0 bases and J by 6 bases. Germline V gene sequence: CDR1 SGHDT, CDR2 YYEEEE. The CDR3 spans 14 residues. CDR3 sequence reads: CASSLGQGSQPQHF. As DNA, the CDR3 is TGTGCCAGCAGCTTGGGACAGGGAAGTCAGCCCCAGCATTTT.

This clone was picked up a small number of times. V gene TRBV4-1 combines with J gene TRBJ2-7; 13 positions agree with TRBD2. Looked up from germline, CDR1 is MGHRA and CDR2 is YSYEKL. After removal of 4 bases from V and 8 bases from J, the junction contained 8 bases not matched to a gene. This CDR3 contains 15 residues. CDR3 loop: CASSLEGLAGAQQYF. CDR3 sequence (DNA): TGCGCCAGCAGCCTCGAAGGACTAGCGGGAGCCCAGCAGTACTTC.

The CDR3, as DNA: TGCGCCAGCAGCCCCGACGGGGGGATGACTGAAGCTTTCTTT. Protein sequence: CASSPDGGMTEAFF. The rearrangement uses TRBV5-1 and TRBJ1-1; a weak D match, TRBD1 (5 bases). Trimming left V 4 bases short and J 5 bases short, with 15 bases between. Germline loops: CDR1 SGHRS, CDR2 YFSETQ. This CDR3 has 14 residues.

This chain's CDR3 is CASSPLSGRGNTGELFF. CDR3 sequence (DNA): TGTGCCAGCTCACCCCTTAGCGGGAGAGGGAACACCGGGGAGCTGTTTTTT. The V call is TRBV18, the J call TRBJ2-2; 9 nucleotides line up with TRBD2. The CDR3 consists of 17 residues. Trimming removed 3 bases from V and 1 base from J; junction bases left unmatched: 6. Germline V gene lookup returns CDR1 KGHSH and CDR2 LQKENI.

In DNA form, the CDR3 reads TGTGCCAGCAGTCTTACTAAGGACAGCCTTGAAGCTTTCTTT. It specifies CASSLTKDSLEAFF. The J gene is TRBJ1-1, the V gene TRBV6-5; D may be TRBD1 (6 bases). The CDR3 covers 14 residues. Deletions cut 5 bases from V and 7 bases from J, with 17 bases between. Looked up from germline, CDR1 is MNHEY and CDR2 is SVGAGI.

The gene calls are TRBV27 and TRBJ1-3; D call uncertain. Trimming pared 7 bases from V and 4 bases from J, leaving 14 bases between. The CDR3 totals 14 residues. CDR1 and CDR2 (germline): MNHEY, SMNVEV (reference sequence). CDR3 in DNA: TGTGCCAGCAAAACCCTCCGGGAGGGAAACACCATATATTTT. Its translation: CASKTLREGNTIYF.

The V and J genes are TRBV10-2 and TRBJ1-1; 7 nucleotides line up with TRBD1. Per germline, CDR1 WSHSY and CDR2 SAAADI. The V gene end was trimmed by 4 bases and the J gene end by 4 bases; junction bases not matched to a gene: 12. The CDR3 covers 16 residues. The DNA of the CDR3 is TGCGCCAGCAGTGGGACGCAGGGGGGCTTATCCACTGAAGCTTTCTTT. Translation gives CASSGTQGGLSTEAFF.

The chain carries TRBV11-3 and TRBJ2-3; a weak D match, TRBD2 (6 bases). The V end was cut by 11 bases, the J end by 10 bases, with 10 bases between. The CDR3 loop spans 9 amino acids. Germline CDR1 is SGHNT and CDR2 is YENEEA. This CDR3 is CAGGRAQYF. The CDR3 nucleotides are TGTGCCGGAGGGAGAGCGCAGTATTTT. The variable domain in full, with the rest retrieved from reference TRBV11-3 and TRBJ2-3, is EAGVVQSPRYKIIEKKQPVAFWCNPISGHNTLYWYLQNLGQGPELLIRYENEEAVDDSQLPKDRFSAERLKGVDSTLKIQPAELGDSAVYLCAGGRAQYFGPGTRLTVL.

This chain joins TRBV10-3 and TRBJ2-5; D call uncertain. Germline CDR1 reads ENHRY; CDR2 reads SYGVKD. Trimming pared 0 bases from V and 4 bases from J, leaving 15 bases between. The CDR3 loop spans 16 amino acids. The CDR3 is CAISESRLNSIETQYF. CDR3 nucleotides: TGTGCCATCAGTGAGTCGCGGCTCAACTCCATAGAGACCCAGTACTTC.